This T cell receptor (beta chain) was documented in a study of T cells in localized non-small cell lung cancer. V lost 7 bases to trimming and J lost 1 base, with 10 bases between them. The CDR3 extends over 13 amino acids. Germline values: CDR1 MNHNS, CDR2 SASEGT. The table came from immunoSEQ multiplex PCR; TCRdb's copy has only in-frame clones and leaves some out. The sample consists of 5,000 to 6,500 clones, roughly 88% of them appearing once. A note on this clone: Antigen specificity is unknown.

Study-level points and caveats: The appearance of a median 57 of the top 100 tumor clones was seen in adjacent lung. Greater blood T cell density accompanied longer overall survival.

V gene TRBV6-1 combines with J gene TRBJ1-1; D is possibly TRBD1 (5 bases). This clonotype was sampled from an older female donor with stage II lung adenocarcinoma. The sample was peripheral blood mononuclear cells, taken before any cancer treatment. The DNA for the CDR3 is TGTGCCAGCACCCTCGGGGGGAACACTGAAGCTTTCTTT. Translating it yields CASTLGGNTEAFF.